These 26 T cell receptor beta chains were all obtained from the same sample, sequenced in a study of blood T cells in healthy people across ages. Primers used in a second PCR of roughly 6 to 11 cycles were a sample-barcoded 5' primer and a J-beta primer mix. Using its own MiXCR run on the 5' RACE reads, TCRdb lists one record per CDR3 protein. The data contain 1 million or so distinct CDR3 sequences, 20% to 25% of them singletons. The data also belong to a second study, concerning T cells of mothers and their children.

Sequenced: blood. Source of these receptors: a girl aged 2 to 9 in good health.

This clonotype was detected many times. V gene TRBV27 combines with J gene TRBJ1-5; perhaps TRBD1 as D (6 bases). V lost 2 bases and J lost 6, with 11 bases in between. Germline V gives CDR1 MNHEY, CDR2 SMNVEV (reference sequence). This CDR3 is built from 14 residues. CDR3 sequence (DNA): TGTGCCAGCAGTTTAGGAGGGGGTGGTCAGCCCCAGCATTTT. The encoded protein is CASSLGGGGQPQHF.

The sample holds a few counts of this clonotype. The rearrangement uses TRBV7-9 and TRBJ1-5; D ambiguous. Deletions cut 0 bases from V and 8 bases from J, with 5 bases between. The CDR3 has 12 residues. Germline CDR1 and CDR2: SEHNR and FQNEAQ (reference sequence). CDR3 DNA sequence: TGTGCCAGCAGCTTAGCGAAAGAGCCCCAGCATTTT. Protein sequence: CASSLAKEPQHF.

This clonotype was counted a few times. V is TRBV7-3 and J is TRBJ1-1; D not resolved. The CDR3 is 12 amino acids. Germline V gene sequence: CDR1 SGHTA, CDR2 FQGTGA. V was pared by 5 bases and J by 10 bases, with 14 bases between. As DNA, the CDR3 is TGTGCCAGCAGCCGATCGGCAGGCGCAGCTTTCTTT. Translated: CASSRSAGAAFF.

This clonotype was counted between two and nine times. This chain joins TRBV20-1 and TRBJ2-1; D unresolved. This CDR3 is 12 amino acids long. Germline V CDR1 and CDR2: DFQATT, SNEGSKA (reference sequence). V lost 3 bases, J lost 5 bases, and 8 bases lay in between. CDR3 loop: CSASFLDNEQFF. The CDR3 DNA reads TGCAGTGCTAGTTTCCTCGACAATGAGCAGTTCTTC.

This clonotype was seen more than once but under ten times. V gene TRBV5-4 combines with J gene TRBJ2-4; D is uncertain. This CDR3 has 17 residues. The germline V gene has CDR1 SGHNT and CDR2 YYREEE (reference sequence). The ends were cut back, 0 bases at V and 0 bases at J, with 13 bases in the middle. The CDR3 spells CASSLGPLRGAKNIQYF. The CDR3, as DNA: TGTGCCAGCAGCTTGGGCCCCCTTCGTGGAGCCAAAAACATTCAGTACTTC.

In regard to this clonotype: Lacking the conserved final phenylalanine or tryptophan, this CDR3 likely reflects a read error. Because the CDR3's place on the DNA is in doubt, the DNA is left out and the CDR3 is given as listed by TCRdb. V usage is TRBV21-1 and J usage is TRBJ2-7; the D call of TRBD1 is as the table states it, not checked on the DNA. TRBV21-1 is a pseudogene locus. A total of 8 residues make up the CDR3, ends included. CDR3 loop: CASSHRVG.

The gene calls are TRBV12-3 or TRBV12-4 and TRBJ1-4, with D possibly matching TRBD1 (6 bases). There are 16 residues in the CDR3. Trimming removed 6 bases from V and 8 bases from J, with 22 bases in between. The CDR3: CASSPHNGGAREKLFF. The CDR3 region has the DNA TGTGCCAGCAGCCCCCACAACGGGGGGGCGCGAGAAAAACTGTTTTTT.

In this sample, this clonotype turned up a few times. This chain connects TRBV9 to TRBJ2-7; D ambiguous. The CDR3 totals 16 residues. Deletions cut 5 bases from V and 2 bases from J, with 20 bases between. Germline loops: CDR1 SGDLS, CDR2 YYNGEE. The CDR3 bases are TGTGCCAGCAGTCCCGGCACATACTCTTCCCCCTACGAGCAGTACTTC. Translated, it gives CASSPGTYSSPYEQYF. Filled out from reference TRBV9 and TRBJ2-7, the complete variable domain reads DSGVTQTPKHLITATGQRVTLRCSPRSGDLSVYWYQQSLDQGLQFLIQYYNGEERAKGNILERFSAQQFPDLHSELNLSSLELGDSALYFCASSPGTYSSPYEQYFGPGTRLTVT.

The chain couples TRBV20-1 to TRBJ2-1, with TRBD2 matching 14 bases. Trimming removed 3 bases from V and 7 bases from J; junction bases left unmatched: 11. CDR1 and CDR2 (germline): DFQATT, SNEGSKA (reference sequence). The CDR3 length is 17 residues. CDR3 in amino acids: CSARTSGRAKGYNEQFF. For the CDR3, the DNA is TGCAGTGCTAGGACTAGCGGGAGGGCCAAAGGTTATAATGAGCAGTTCTTC.

The table lists this clonotype with a few counts. The chain employs TRBV5-1 and TRBJ1-2, with D hard to call. CDR3 size: 15 residues. Germline assignment: CDR1 SGHRS and CDR2 YFSETQ. V was cut by 4 bases and J by 4 bases, with 17 bases left in between. Here the CDR3 DNA reads TGCGCCAGCAGCGCGGACCGAAACCTGGGCTATGGCTACACCTTC. This gives the protein CASSADRNLGYGYTF.

The V call is TRBV2, the J call TRBJ1-2; D perhaps matches TRBD1 (6 bases). CDR1 SNHLY and CDR2 FYNNEI come from the germline V gene. With 5 bases removed from V and 1 base from J, the gap between germline ends came to 11 bases. The CDR3 extends over 14 amino acids. The CDR3 reads CASSLGQINYGYTF. The CDR3 DNA is TGTGCCAGCAGTCTAGGACAGATTAACTATGGCTACACCTTC.

The J gene is TRBJ1-2, the V gene TRBV20-1; D gene ambiguous. Germline V gives CDR1 DFQATT, CDR2 SNEGSKA (reference sequence). The CDR3 consists of 12 residues. V was clipped by 6 bases and J by 4 bases, with 12 bases between them. CDR3 in amino acids: CSAFGGGYGYTF. The DNA of the CDR3 is TGCAGTGCCTTTGGCGGCGGCTATGGCTACACCTTC.

CDR3 region: CASSPKGLSSYNEQFF. CDR3 in DNA: TGTGCCAGCAGCCCTAAAGGCCTGAGCTCCTACAATGAGCAGTTCTTC. This chain joins TRBV2 and TRBJ2-1, with no clear D. The CDR3 length is 16 residues. The V end was cut by 6 bases, the J end by 0 bases, with 15 bases between. CDR1 SNHLY and CDR2 FYNNEI come from the germline V gene.

This clonotype was counted once. Compared with germline, one end of the junction differs, possibly owing to a read error. V usage is TRBV7-9 and J usage is TRBJ1-1; no clear D gene. Germline CDR1 reads SEHNR; CDR2 reads FQNEAQ (reference sequence). The CDR3 loop spans 12 amino acids. This CDR3 reads CSSSLGGSQAFF. The CDR3 nucleotides read TGTTCCAGCAGCTTAGGAGGCAGTCAAGCTTTCTTT.

The chain couples TRBV5-1 to TRBJ1-1, with D unresolved. V was cut by 0 bases and J by 8 bases, with 14 bases left in between. CDR3 length: 14 residues. Germline V gene data show CDR1 as SGHRS and CDR2 as YFSETQ. Here the CDR3 reads CASSLAGSRVEAFF. DNA of the CDR3: TGCGCCAGCAGCTTGGCTGGGAGTCGGGTCGAAGCTTTCTTT.

The chain combines TRBV7-9 with TRBJ2-1, with TRBD2 matching over 7 bases. The germline CDR1 and CDR2 sequences are SEHNR and FQNEAQ (reference sequence). Germline trimming cut 5 bases from V and 7 bases from J; bases unmatched to any gene: 11. The CDR3 is made up of 15 amino acids. Here the CDR3 reads CASSPPLGGGNEQFF. The CDR3 DNA reads as TGTGCCAGCAGCCCCCCTCTCGGGGGAGGGAATGAGCAGTTCTTC.

The chain employs TRBV20-1 and TRBJ2-3, with a tentative D call TRBD2 (6 bases). This CDR3 comprises 16 residues. The ends were cut back, 6 bases at V and 6 bases at J, with 25 bases in the middle. Looked up from germline, CDR1 is DFQATT and CDR2 is SNEGSKA (reference sequence). Here the CDR3 reads CSAAGSANPATDTQYF. DNA of the CDR3: TGCAGTGCCGCGGGAAGTGCGAACCCGGCGACGGATACGCAGTATTTT.

This clonotype was found a few times. The J gene is TRBJ1-2, the V gene TRBV21-1; the table's D call, TRBD1, was not checked against the DNA. TRBV21-1 is flagged as a pseudogene. The CDR3 is made up of 13 amino acids. The CDR3 protein is CASNGQGDYGYTF. In DNA, the CDR3 is TGTGCCAGCAACGGACAGGGGGACTATGGCTACACCTTC.

This chain links TRBV20-1 with TRBJ2-5; tentatively, D is TRBD1 (7 bases). This CDR3 spans 16 amino acids. V lost 0 bases to trimming and J lost 4 bases, with 18 bases between them. The germline V gene has CDR1 DFQATT and CDR2 SNEGSKA (reference sequence). CDR3 DNA sequence: TGCAGTGCTAGAGATCGGACAGGAGGGGGTCCAGAGACCCAGTACTTC. Protein product: CSARDRTGGGPETQYF.

This clonotype was counted only a few times. The rearrangement uses TRBV4-3 and TRBJ2-7; D assignment may be TRBD1 or TRBD2 (6 bases each). Per the germline V gene, CDR1 is LGHNA and CDR2 is YSLEER. Between the trimmed V and J ends, which lost 0 bases and 3 bases, there was a span of 12 bases. The CDR3 extends over 15 amino acids. CDR3 DNA sequence: TGCGCCAGCAGCCAAGAAACAGGGAGGATCTACGAGCAGTACTTC. It encodes CASSQETGRIYEQYF.

The rearrangement links TRBV28 to TRBJ1-2; D remains ambiguous. The CDR3 runs to 14 residues. Germline V gene sequence: CDR1 MDHEN, CDR2 SYDVKM. V was cut by 5 bases and J by 8 bases, with 18 bases left in between. The CDR3 spells CASSVTPDSFGYTF. CDR3 nucleotide sequence: TGTGCCAGCAGTGTGACCCCGGATAGTTTCGGCTACACCTTC.

This chain connects TRBV29-1 to TRBJ1-2; a possible D gene is TRBD1 (5 bases). The CDR3 is 15 amino acids. V shed 5 bases and J shed 4 bases, with 20 bases lying between them. Germline V gene sequence: CDR1 SQVTM, CDR2 ANQGSEA. CDR3 sequence: CSVSNRDRSSYGYTF. CDR3 nucleotides: TGCAGCGTTTCCAACCGGGACCGAAGCAGCTATGGCTACACCTTC. Variable domain in full (rest from reference TRBV29-1 and TRBJ1-2): SAVISQKPSRDICQRGTSLTIQCQVDSQVTMMFWYRQQPGQSLTLIATANQGSEATYESGFVIDKFPISRPNLTFSTLTVSNMSPEDSSIYLCSVSNRDRSSYGYTFGSGTRLTVV.

The chain combines TRBV7-2 with TRBJ2-5, with 10 positions matching TRBD1. The J call may not be correct, given that the DNA end is closer to TRBJ2-7. CDR3 size: 15 residues. Germline CDR1 reads SGHTA; CDR2 reads FQGNSA. The CDR3 nucleotides are TGTGCCAGCAGCTTATTTAGGACAGGGGGCTACGAGCAGTACTTC. It codes for CASSLFRTGGYEQYF.

The chain has TRBV3-1 and TRBJ2-5; a weak D match, TRBD2 (5 bases). The germline gives CDR1 LGHDT, CDR2 YNNKEL (reference sequence). The CDR3 totals 16 residues. V was shortened by 1 base and J by 5 bases, with 17 bases between the two germline ends. CDR3 amino acids: CASSQGAGIERETQYF. The CDR3 DNA reads as TGTGCCAGCAGCCAAGGGGCCGGTATCGAGCGGGAGACCCAGTACTTC.

The chain uses TRBV12-3 or TRBV12-4 and TRBJ1-1, with D tentatively TRBD1 (5 bases). V was cut by 8 bases and J by 3 bases, with 13 bases left in between. The CDR3 loop spans 13 amino acids. The CDR3: CASVQGQDTEAFF. CDR3 nucleotide sequence: TGTGCCAGCGTCCAGGGTCAGGACACTGAAGCTTTCTTT.

The chain is built from TRBV29-1 and TRBJ2-1, with 8 bases lining up with TRBD2. J gave up 5 bases and V 4 bases, and 10 bases lay outside the gene matches. Germline V gives CDR1 SQVTM, CDR2 ANQGSEA. The CDR3 spans 15 residues. The CDR3 loop is CSVGELRGVDNEQFF. The CDR3 nucleotides are TGCAGCGTTGGTGAGCTGCGGGGGGTGGACAATGAGCAGTTCTTC.